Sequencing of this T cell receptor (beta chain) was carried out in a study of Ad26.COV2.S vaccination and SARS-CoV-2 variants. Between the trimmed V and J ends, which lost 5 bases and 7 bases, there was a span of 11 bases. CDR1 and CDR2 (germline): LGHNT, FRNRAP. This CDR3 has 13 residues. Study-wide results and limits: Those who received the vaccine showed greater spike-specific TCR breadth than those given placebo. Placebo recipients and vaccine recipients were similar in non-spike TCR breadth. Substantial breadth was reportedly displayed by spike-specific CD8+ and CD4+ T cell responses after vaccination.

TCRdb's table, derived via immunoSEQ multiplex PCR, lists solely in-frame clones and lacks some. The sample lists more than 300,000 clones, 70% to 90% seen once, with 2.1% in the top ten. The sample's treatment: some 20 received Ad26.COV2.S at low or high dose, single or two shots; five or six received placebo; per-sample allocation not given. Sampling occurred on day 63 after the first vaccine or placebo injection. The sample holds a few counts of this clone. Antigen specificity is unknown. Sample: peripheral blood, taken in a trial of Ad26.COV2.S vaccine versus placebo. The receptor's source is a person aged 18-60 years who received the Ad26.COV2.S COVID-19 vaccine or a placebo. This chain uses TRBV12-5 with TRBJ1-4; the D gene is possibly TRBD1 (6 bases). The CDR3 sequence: CASGPGQTEKLFF. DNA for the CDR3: TGTGCTAGTGGTCCTGGACAGACTGAAAAACTGTTTTTT.